The present T cell receptor (beta chain) was sequenced within a study of blood T cells in healthy people across ages. The germline V and J ends were trimmed by 3 bases and 5 bases, with 4 bases remaining between them. This CDR3 contains 11 residues. PCR was performed a second time for about 7 to 12 cycles using a sample-barcoded 5' primer and a J-beta primer mix. TCRdb analysed the 5' RACE reads with MiXCR anew, one entry per CDR3 protein. This table holds approximately 780,000 distinct CDR3 sequences, roughly 25% found once. These data were also filed under a second study, of T cells of mothers and their children.

This sequence joins TRBV12-3 or TRBV12-4 and TRBJ2-5; D remains ambiguous. This TCR was recovered from a boy aged 5-17 years in good health. The material sequenced was blood. Here the CDR3 DNA reads TGTGCCAGCAGTTTTATGGAGACCCAGTACTTC. Translating gives CASSFMETQYF.